This T cell receptor (beta chain) was recovered during a study of a mutant IDH1 vaccine in newly diagnosed glioma. About this clone itself: The target antigen is unknown.

Study results and caveats: Overall, around 94% of patients had vaccine-induced immune responses. Pseudoprogression showed no apparent link to changes in top peripheral T cell clonotypes.

Clones were sequenced by immunoSEQ multiplex PCR, and TCRdb holds only the in-frame ones, with some missing. Altogether about 72,000 clones are present, almost 85% being singletons, with the ten largest covering 10% to 15%. The CDR3 spans 18 residues. Germline CDR1 and CDR2: MGHRA and YSYEKL. The V gene lost 4 bases and the J gene lost 0 bases, with 16 bases spanning the gap. The time point was: week 35, safety follow-up. The investigators gave 300 ug of mutant IDH1 20-mer peptide in each vaccine dose, together with topical imiquimod. The chain is built from TRBV4-1 and TRBJ2-6, with D perhaps matching TRBD1 (6 bases). The clonotype was recovered from a man aged 18 to 29 with glioma. The source material was PBMCs, sampled from a glioma patient whose treatment included an IDH1 peptide vaccine. The CDR3 loop is CASSPQGRTSSGANVLTF. The CDR3 nucleotides read TGCGCCAGCAGCCCACAGGGACGGACCAGCTCTGGGGCCAACGTCCTGACTTTC.